The 14 T cell receptor beta chains below were found in one sample sequenced in a study of response to subunit inactivated influenza vaccine. Via MiXCR, TCRdb re-called the RT-PCR reads, giving one row per CDR3 protein. The table lists about 190,000 distinct CDR3 sequences, approximately 15% of them singletons. The sequences come from CD8+ T cells sorted from PBMCs, collected 5 days after vaccination. Receptor source: a man aged 50 to 59 who received an inactivated influenza vaccine.

This clonotype was picked up a small number of times. The CDR3 region is CASSYGTGPRYEQYF. The DNA for the CDR3 is TGTGCCAGTAGTTATGGAACGGGGCCTCGCTACGAGCAGTACTTC. V gene TRBV19 combines with J gene TRBJ2-7; D may correspond to TRBD1 or TRBD2 (5 bases each). Per germline, CDR1 LNHDA and CDR2 SQIVND (reference sequence). This CDR3 is 15 amino acids long. V lost 5 bases to trimming and J lost 3 bases, with 17 bases between them.

This clonotype was seen repeatedly, ten times or more. CDR3: CAISESGLAVTWEQFF. The CDR3 DNA follows: TGTGCCATCAGTGAGTCGGGACTAGCGGTAACGTGGGAGCAGTTCTTC. The V call is TRBV10-3, the J call TRBJ2-1, with TRBD2 matching 11 bases. J gave up 10 bases and V 0 bases, and 8 bases lay outside the gene matches. Germline V gene lookup returns CDR1 ENHRY and CDR2 SYGVKD. The CDR3 has 16 residues.

This clonotype was recorded a few times. This chain connects TRBV27 to TRBJ1-5; no definite D call. Per germline, CDR1 MNHEY and CDR2 SMNVEV (reference sequence). Trimming shortened V by 6 bases and J by 0 bases, and 9 bases separated the two germline ends. The CDR3 is 14 amino acids. CDR3 loop: CASSQLYSNQPQHF. The CDR3 coding sequence is TGTGCCAGCAGCCAGTTGTATAGCAATCAGCCCCAGCATTTT.

This clonotype was detected a few times. This chain uses TRBV5-1 with TRBJ2-7; TRBD1 matches at 8 bases. Looked up from germline, CDR1 is SGHRS and CDR2 is YFSETQ. This CDR3 is 16 amino acids long. J was trimmed by 3 bases and V by 3 bases; bases with no gene match: 11. CDR3 in amino acids: CASSWIAGGSSYEQYF. Written as DNA, the CDR3 is TGCGCCAGCAGCTGGATAGCAGGGGGCTCCAGCTACGAGCAGTACTTC.

The V gene is TRBV3-1, the J gene TRBJ2-3, with 8 bases identical to TRBD1. From germline, CDR1 is LGHDT and CDR2 YNNKEL (reference sequence). The CDR3 is 14 residues long. V shed 7 bases and J 4 bases; nucleotides not matched to a gene: 7. The CDR3 DNA reads as TGTGCCAGCAACCCCACAGGGGGAGCAGATACGCAGTATTTT. The encoded protein is CASNPTGGADTQYF.

V gene TRBV6-5 combines with J gene TRBJ2-1; tentatively, D is TRBD2 (6 bases). V was pared by 1 base and J by 0 bases, with 13 bases between. The CDR3 loop spans 17 amino acids. Germline V gene sequence: CDR1 MNHEY, CDR2 SVGAGI. CDR3 in amino acids: CASSYLGAGSSYNEQFF. The CDR3 nucleotides are TGTGCCAGCAGTTACTTGGGCGCGGGGAGCTCCTACAATGAGCAGTTCTTC.

This clonotype occurred a few times. The chain links TRBV24-1 to TRBJ1-1, with 7 bases that match TRBD1. The length of the CDR3 is 13 residues. The V gene end was trimmed by 7 bases and the J gene end by 5 bases; junction bases not matched to a gene: 6. The V gene's germline CDR1 is KGHDR and CDR2 SFDVKD. The CDR3 spells CATRGDSGTEAFF. CDR3 coding DNA: TGTGCCACCAGGGGGGACAGCGGAACTGAAGCTTTCTTT.

The chain is built from TRBV6-5 and TRBJ1-4; maybe TRBD1 (5 bases). The germline V and J ends were trimmed by 2 bases and 6 bases, with 10 bases remaining between them. Germline-derived CDR1 and CDR2 are MNHEY and SVGAGI. The CDR3 is made up of 14 amino acids. CDR3 residues: CASSYRGRDEKLFF. The CDR3, as DNA: TGTGCCAGCAGTTACAGGGGTCGGGATGAAAAACTGTTTTTT.

This chain uses TRBV7-9 with TRBJ2-7; the D gene could be TRBD1 or TRBD2 (5 bases each). The ends were cut back, 4 bases at V and 5 bases at J, with 24 bases in the middle. Germline CDR1 SEHNR, CDR2 FQNEAQ (reference sequence). CDR3 size: 17 residues. CDR3 region: CASSYITGPRDAHEQYF. DNA for the CDR3: TGTGCCAGCAGCTACATCACCGGGCCCAGGGACGCCCACGAGCAGTACTTC.

The chain has TRBV14 and TRBJ1-6; no reliable D call. Looked up from germline, CDR1 is SGHDN and CDR2 is FVKESK. V gave up 0 bases and J gave up 0 bases, with 6 bases separating them. This CDR3 is 16 amino acids long. The CDR3 sequence is CASSQEWDSYNSPLHF. CDR3 in DNA: TGTGCCAGCAGCCAAGAGTGGGACTCCTATAATTCACCCCTCCACTTT.

The V call is TRBV7-2, the J call TRBJ1-2, with D unresolved. CDR3 size: 15 residues. Germline loops: CDR1 SGHTA, CDR2 FQGNSA. Trimming pared 0 bases from V and 4 bases from J, leaving 12 bases between. CDR3 protein: CASSLAGSSLYGYTF. CDR3 in DNA: TGTGCCAGCAGCTTAGCAGGTTCTTCCCTCTATGGCTACACCTTC.

This clonotype appeared a few times. The chain is built from TRBV7-3 and TRBJ2-7; D uncertain. The CDR3 is 13 residues long. Trimming removed 2 bases from V and 1 base from J, with 6 bases in between. The germline gives CDR1 SGHTA, CDR2 FQGTGA. CDR3 sequence (DNA): TGTGCCAGCAGCTTATACGGTTCCTACGAGCAGTACTTC. Its protein is CASSLYGSYEQYF.

The chain is built from TRBV15 and TRBJ2-5; D ambiguous. CDR1 is LNHNV and CDR2 is YYDKDF in the germline V gene (reference sequence). V was trimmed by 3 bases and J by 0 bases, leaving 17 bases between them. This CDR3 has 17 amino acids. The CDR3 loop is CATSSWELDAYQETQYF. CDR3 DNA sequence: TGTGCCACCAGCAGTTGGGAACTTGACGCTTACCAAGAGACCCAGTACTTC.

This chain joins TRBV7-9 and TRBJ1-1; D is perhaps TRBD1 (5 bases). This CDR3 comprises 14 residues. Germline lookup yields CDR1 SEHNR and CDR2 FQNEAQ (reference sequence). The V gene lost 5 bases and the J gene lost 3 bases, with 13 bases spanning the gap. The DNA of the CDR3 is TGTGCCAGCAGCCCGACCGCAGGGTACACTGAAGCTTTCTTT. Protein: CASSPTAGYTEAFF. Filled out from reference TRBV7-9 and TRBJ1-1, the complete variable domain reads DTGVSQNPRHKITKRGQNVTFRCDPISEHNRLYWYRQTLGQGPEFLTYFQNEAQLEKSRLLSDRFSAERPKGSFSTLEIQRTEQGDSAMYLCASSPTAGYTEAFFGQGTRLTVV.